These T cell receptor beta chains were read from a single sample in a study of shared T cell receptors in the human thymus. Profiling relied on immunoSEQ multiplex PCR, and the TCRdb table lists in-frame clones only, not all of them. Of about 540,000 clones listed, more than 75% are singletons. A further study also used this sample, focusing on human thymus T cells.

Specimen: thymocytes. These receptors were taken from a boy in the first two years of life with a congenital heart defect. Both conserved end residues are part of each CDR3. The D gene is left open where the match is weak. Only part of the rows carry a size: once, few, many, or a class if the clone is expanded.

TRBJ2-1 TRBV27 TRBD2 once TGTGCCAGCAAGGGGAGGGTTGGCGATGAGCAGTTCTTC CASKGRVGDEQFF
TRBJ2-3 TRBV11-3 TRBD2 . TGTGCCAGCAGCTTAGGTACTAGCGGACCTAGCACAGATACGCAGTATTTT CASSLGTSGPSTDTQYF
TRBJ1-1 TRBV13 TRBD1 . TGTGCCAGCAGCCTAACAGGGGTTAACACTGAAGCTTTCTTT CASSLTGVNTEAFF
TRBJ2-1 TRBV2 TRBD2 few TGTGCCAGCAGCGTAGGGTTTGTCGGGCGAGCGGGAGACAAGAGTGAGCAGTTCTTC CASSVGFVGRAGDKSEQFF
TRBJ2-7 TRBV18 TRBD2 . TGTGCCAGCTCACCCACTAGCGCCGCGCCGCTCTCCTACGAGCAGTACTTC CASSPTSAAPLSYEQYF
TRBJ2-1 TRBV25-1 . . TGTGGGGGGGGCTGTTCCTACAATGAGCAGTTCTTC CGGGCSYNEQFF
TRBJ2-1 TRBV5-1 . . TGCGCCAGCAGCTTAGCCCCCCTATCCTACAATGAGCAGTTCTTC CASSLAPLSYNEQFF
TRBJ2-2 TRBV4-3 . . TGCGCCAGCAGCCCCTCAGGGTGGCCTCGGCACACCGGGGAGCTGTTTTTT CASSPSGWPRHTGELFF
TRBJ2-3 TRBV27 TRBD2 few TGTGCCAGCAGTTCGGAACGGGGACTAGCTGCGGATACGCAGTATTTT CASSSERGLAADTQYF
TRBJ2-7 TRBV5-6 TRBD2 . TGTGCCAGCAGCCCTGGGACTAGCGGGGCGAGCTCCTACGAGCAGTACTTC CASSPGTSGASSYEQYF
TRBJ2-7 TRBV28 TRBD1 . TGTGCCAGCTCCCCGCAGGGGGCGAGAGAGCAGTACTTC CASSPQGAREQYF
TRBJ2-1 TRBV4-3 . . TGCGCCAGCAGCCGCCGGGACTCGGGTGCCGATGAGCAGTTCTTC CASSRRDSGADEQFF
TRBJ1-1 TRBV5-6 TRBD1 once TGTGCCAGCAGCAGACAGGGGGTAAACACTGAAGCTTTCTTT CASSRQGVNTEAFF
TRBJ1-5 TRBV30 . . TGTGCCTGGACCGGCAGGGGCCCGCGACAGCCCCAGCATTTT CAWTGRGPRQPQHF
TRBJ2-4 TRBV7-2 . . TGTGCCAGCAGCCCCCGGGGTAGCTGGGACATTCAGTACTTC CASSPRGSWDIQYF
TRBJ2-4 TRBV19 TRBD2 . TGTGCCAGTAGTAACCGGGGAGGGCACCCCGCCCAAAACATTCAGTACTTC CASSNRGGHPAQNIQYF
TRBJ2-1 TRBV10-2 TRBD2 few TGCGCCAGCAGTGAGTCTGTCAGCGGGAGAAGGAGCTCCTACAATGAGCAGTTCTTC CASSESVSGRRSSYNEQFF
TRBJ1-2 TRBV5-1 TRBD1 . TGCGCCAGCAGCTGGGGAACAGGGGACTATGGCTACACCTTC CASSWGTGDYGYTF
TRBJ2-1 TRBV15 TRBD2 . TGTGCCACCAGCAGAGAAATGGTAGCGGGACGGAATGAGCAGTTCTTC CATSREMVAGRNEQFF
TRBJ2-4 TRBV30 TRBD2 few TGTGCCTGGTCCCCCGGGGACTACCAAAAAAACATTCAGTACTTC CAWSPGDYQKNIQYF
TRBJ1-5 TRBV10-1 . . TGCGCCAGTTATCGACATAGCAATCAGCCCCAGCATTTT CASYRHSNQPQHF
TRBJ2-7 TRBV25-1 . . TGTGCCAGCGCTTCACCTATCCCCCCCTACGAGCAGTACTTC CASASPIPPYEQYF
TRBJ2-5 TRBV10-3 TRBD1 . TGTGCCATCAGTGAGTCGATGGGACAGGGCACACAAGAGACCCAGTACTTC CAISESMGQGTQETQYF
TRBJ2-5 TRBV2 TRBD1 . TGTGCCAGCAGGGAGGGACAGGGCAAGAAGACCCAGTACTTC CASREGQGKKTQYF
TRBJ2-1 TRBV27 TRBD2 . TGTGCCAGCAGCGGACTAGCGGAGTACAATGAGCAGTTCTTC CASSGLAEYNEQFF
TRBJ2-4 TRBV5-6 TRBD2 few TGTGCCAGCAGCTTTGTGCGGGAGTATCCCAAAAACATTCAGTACTTC CASSFVREYPKNIQYF
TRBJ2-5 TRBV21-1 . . TGTGCCAGCAGCAAATCGACGGGACAGGGAAAAGAGACCCAGTACTTC CASSKSTGQGKETQYF
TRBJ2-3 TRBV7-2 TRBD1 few TGTGCCAGCAGCCGCCCCCCGACAGGGCACCGGCGGGATACGCAGTATTTT CASSRPPTGHRRDTQYF
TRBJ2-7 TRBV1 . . TGCACCAGCAGCCAAGATCTATTAGGCAGGGGGCCCGAGCAGTACTTC CTSSQDLLGRGPEQYF
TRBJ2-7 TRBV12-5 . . TGTGCTAGTGGTCCCGGCGGCTACGAGCAGTACTTC CASGPGGYEQYF
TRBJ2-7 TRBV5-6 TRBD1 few TGTGCCAGCAGCTTGGTGGCAGGGGGAGCCTACGAGCAGTACTTC CASSLVAGGAYEQYF
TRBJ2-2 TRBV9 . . TGTGCCAGCAGCCCCCGAGCTACCCACACCGGGGAGCTGTTTTTT CASSPRATHTGELFF
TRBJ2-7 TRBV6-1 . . TGTGCCAGCAGTGGAGGATGGGGACGGGAGACTTACGAGCAGTACTTC CASSGGWGRETYEQYF